Shown below are 17 T cell receptor beta chains from a single sample sequenced in a study of T cell repertoires in cytomegalovirus infection. These receptors' targets are unknown. TCRdb re-derived calls from the reads in MiXCR, one entry per CDR3 protein. The table includes approximately 990,000 distinct CDR3 sequences, about 33% detected once. Sequenced material: cultured CD8+ T cells from PBMCs, taken from culture after CMV antigen stimulation. These receptors all stem from a human donor in good health (CMV status not recorded). Some clones in this sample may be carry-over from other donors' samples.

To note about this clonotype: One end of the junction does not line up with germline, which may come from a read error. The rearrangement joins TRBV5-5 to TRBJ2-2; either TRBD1 or TRBD2 may supply D (6 bases each). Germline CDR1 is SGHKS and CDR2 is YYEKEE (reference sequence). The CDR3 runs to 16 residues. CDR3 sequence reads: CVSSLRGGPNTGELFF. DNA for the CDR3: TGTGTCAGCAGCTTACGAGGGGGGCCGAACACCGGGGAGCTGTTTTTT.

This clonotype appeared once. This may come from a read error, since a much larger clone is one base off. This chain joins TRBV7-9 and TRBJ2-3; 10 bases are a match to TRBD1. The V segment lost 5 bases and the J segment 0 bases; nucleotides outside the gene matches: 14. The length of the CDR3 is 19 residues. CDR1 and CDR2 (germline): SEHNR, FQNEAQ (reference sequence). Here the CDR3 DNA reads TGTGCCAGCAGCGGGGACAGGGGCCAATTTCCCTCTAGCACAGATACGCAGTATTTT. This codes for CASSGDRGQFPSSTDTQYF.

This chain connects TRBV5-4 to TRBJ2-5; 9 positions match TRBD2. With 2 bases clipped from V and 1 base from J, the junction kept 6 bases outside the gene matches. Germline V CDR1 and CDR2: SGHNT, YYREEE (reference sequence). The CDR3 has 16 amino acids. As DNA, the CDR3 is TGTGCCAGCAGCTTTCCTTGGCGGGGGGGCCAAGAGACCCAGTACTTC. Protein product: CASSFPWRGGQETQYF.

This clonotype has only one observation. V gene TRBV5-1 combines with J gene TRBJ2-7, with D perhaps being TRBD1 or TRBD2 (6 bases each). In germline, CDR1 is SGHRS, CDR2 YFSETQ. The CDR3 has 16 amino acids. Trimming stripped 2 bases from V and 7 bases from J, with 22 bases between. This CDR3 reads CASSLGDRPGGMEQYF. The DNA for the CDR3 is TGCGCCAGCAGCTTAGGCGACAGGCCCGGGGGTATGGAGCAGTACTTC.

This clonotype was picked up many times. At one of its ends the junction is not consistent with the germline gene, which may arise from a read error. The rearrangement links TRBV7-8 to TRBJ2-1; the D gene is possibly TRBD1 (6 bases). CDR3 length equals 12 residues. CDR1 is SGHVS and CDR2 is FQNEAQ in the germline V gene. The CDR3 DNA sequence: TGTGCCAGCAGCGTTACAGGGTATGAGAAGTTCTTC. It translates to CASSVTGYEKFF.

This clonotype has at least ten counts. Compared with germline, one end of the junction differs, possibly owing to a read error. CDR3 in amino acids: CASSLETSGGSNEQFF. The CDR3 DNA reads TGTGCTAGCAGCTTAGAAACTAGCGGGGGGTCCAATGAGCAGTTCTTC. The V and J genes are TRBV7-7 and TRBJ2-1, with 12 nucleotides matching TRBD2. CDR3 length: 16 residues. Germline lookup yields CDR1 SSHAT and CDR2 FNYEAQ (reference sequence).

This clonotype was detected a few times. The V gene is TRBV4-3, the J gene TRBJ1-2, with TRBD1 identical over 7 bases. This CDR3 spans 17 amino acids. Trimming at V came to 1 base and at J to 4 bases, leaving 12 bases not matched to a gene. CDR1 is LGHNA and CDR2 is YSLEER in the germline V gene. The DNA of the CDR3 is TGCGCCAGCAGCCAAGGTACCCCCTTGGCAGGGGGCTATGGCTACACCTTC. This codes for CASSQGTPLAGGYGYTF.

This clonotype has ten or more counts. This chain uses TRBV7-2 with TRBJ2-1; D call uncertain. V dropped 5 bases and J dropped 2 bases, with 7 bases sitting between them. The CDR3 runs 13 residues. In germline, CDR1 is SGHTA, CDR2 FQGNSA. CDR3 bases: TGTGCCAGCAGCGCCGAACCCTACAATGAGCAGTTCTTC. Its translation: CASSAEPYNEQFF.

This chain joins TRBV4-1 and TRBJ1-1; 8 bases map to TRBD1. V dropped 0 bases and J dropped 1; count of bases not matched to a gene: 7. CDR1 is MGHRA and CDR2 is YSYEKL in the germline V gene. The CDR3 consists of 17 residues. The CDR3 protein is CASSQEPTGGRNTEAFF. Here the CDR3 DNA reads TGCGCCAGCAGCCAAGAACCCACAGGGGGAAGGAACACTGAAGCTTTCTTT.

Only one count was recorded for this clonotype. The chain carries TRBV9 and TRBJ2-5, with 9 bases matching TRBD1. Trimming removed 0 bases from V and 3 bases from J; junction bases left unmatched: 6. CDR3 length: 16 residues. Germline CDR1 and CDR2: SGDLS and YYNGEE. The DNA of the CDR3 is TGTGCCAGCAGCGTAGCTAAGGACAGGGGAGAAGAGACCCAGTACTTC. The encoded protein is CASSVAKDRGEETQYF.

At least ten counts were recorded for this clonotype. The chain recombines TRBV7-6 with TRBJ2-1; 9 bases align to TRBD2. With V trimmed by 4 bases and J by 1 base, 14 bases remained unmatched. The CDR3 consists of 19 residues. Germline CDR1 SGHVS, CDR2 FNYEAQ. The chain's CDR3 is CASSSNPPPLAGSYNEQFF. In DNA form, the CDR3 reads TGTGCCAGCAGCTCTAACCCCCCCCCGCTAGCGGGGTCCTACAATGAGCAGTTCTTC.

This clonotype was observed at least ten times. This chain uses TRBV27 with TRBJ2-1; D may be TRBD2 (5 bases). The ends were cut back, 6 bases at V and 9 bases at J, with 9 bases in the middle. Germline values: CDR1 MNHEY, CDR2 SMNVEV (reference sequence). The CDR3 totals 11 residues. In nucleotides, the CDR3 is TGTGCCAGCAGCCCCGGAGGTGAGCAGTTCTTC. Encoded protein: CASSPGGEQFF.

This clonotype has ten or more counts. The V and J genes are TRBV5-6 and TRBJ1-5, with D possibly being TRBD1 (5 bases). The germline CDR1 and CDR2 sequences are SGHDT and YYEEEE. The V gene lost 4 bases and the J gene lost 0 bases, with 11 bases spanning the gap. The CDR3 runs 15 residues. The DNA of the CDR3 is TGTGCCAGCAGCGTGGGACCGAATAGCAATCAGCCCCAGCATTTT. Translated: CASSVGPNSNQPQHF.

This clonotype was seen a few times. This chain connects TRBV12-3 or TRBV12-4 to TRBJ1-2; weak D call: TRBD1 (6 bases). The CDR3 sequence is 13 residues long. V gave up 5 bases and J gave up 6 bases, with 13 bases separating them. CDR3 sequence: CASSPGAGDGYTF. As DNA, the CDR3 is TGTGCCAGCAGTCCAGGGGCGGGGGATGGCTACACCTTC.

This clonotype was detected only a few times. The chain carries TRBV28 and TRBJ2-2; D is perhaps TRBD1 or TRBD2 (5 bases each). V was cut by 5 bases and J by 3 bases, with 13 bases left in between. Germline CDR1 is MDHEN and CDR2 is SYDVKM. The CDR3 runs to 15 residues. For the CDR3, the DNA is TGTGCCAGCAGTCCCGGGACGGGTTACACCGGGGAGCTGTTTTTT. This sequence encodes CASSPGTGYTGELFF.

This clonotype was detected a few times. The chain joins TRBV20-1 to TRBJ1-6; 7 positions agree with TRBD1. Per the germline V gene, CDR1 is DFQATT and CDR2 is SNEGSKA (reference sequence). CDR3 length equals 15 residues. After removal of 4 bases from V and 10 bases from J, the junction contained 13 bases not matched to a gene. CDR3 in DNA: TGCAGTGCTATTGACCGACAGGGAACTCGGTCACCCCTCCACTTT. This translates into CSAIDRQGTRSPLHF.

The chain employs TRBV12-3 or TRBV12-4 and TRBJ2-3, with TRBD2 matching 8 bases. V was pared by 1 base and J by 3 bases, with 9 bases of the junction left unmatched. The length of the CDR3 is 17 residues. In DNA, the CDR3 is TGTGCCAGCAGTTTAGGAGACGGGGGGGCTGAGACAGATACGCAGTATTTT. Translation: CASSLGDGGAETDTQYF.